This T cell receptor beta chain was profiled in a study of T cell responses to AZD1222 COVID-19 vaccine. The study's findings and limits: A rise in Spike-specific TCR breadth and depth followed two AZD1222 doses. Vaccine-associated CD4 TCRs ranged over spike, dominating at 160-218 and 743-854. Repertoire samples came only from after the peak T cell response.

For this clone: No antigen is known for it.

This CDR3 has 11 residues. Germline V gene data show CDR1 as DFQATT and CDR2 as SNEGSKA (reference sequence). Trimming shortened V by 3 bases and J by 8 bases, and 8 bases separated the two germline ends. Repertoires were generated with immunoSEQ multiplex PCR, while TCRdb's copy carries only in-frame clones and drops some. The sample has 89,000 or so clones; approximately 88% are singletons. Sequenced material: peripheral blood, taken on day 0 of AZD1222 vaccination. This clonotype was sampled from an adult in good health. V is TRBV20-1 and J is TRBJ2-1, with no clear D. The CDR3 bases are TGCAGTGCTAGGGGCGGTGATGAGCAGTTCTTC. It codes for CSARGGDEQFF.